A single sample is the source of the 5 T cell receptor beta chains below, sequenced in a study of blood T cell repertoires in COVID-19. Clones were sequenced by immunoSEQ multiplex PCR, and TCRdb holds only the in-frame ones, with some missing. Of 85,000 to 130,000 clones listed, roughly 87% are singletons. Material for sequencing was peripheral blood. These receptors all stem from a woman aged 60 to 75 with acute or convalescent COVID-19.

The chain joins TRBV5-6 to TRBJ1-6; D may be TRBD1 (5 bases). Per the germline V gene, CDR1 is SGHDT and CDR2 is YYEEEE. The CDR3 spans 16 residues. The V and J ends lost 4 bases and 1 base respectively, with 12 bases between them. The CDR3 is CASSRLRGSYNSPLHF. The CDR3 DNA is TGTGCCAGCAGCCGTCTCCGGGGGTCCTATAATTCACCCCTCCACTTT.

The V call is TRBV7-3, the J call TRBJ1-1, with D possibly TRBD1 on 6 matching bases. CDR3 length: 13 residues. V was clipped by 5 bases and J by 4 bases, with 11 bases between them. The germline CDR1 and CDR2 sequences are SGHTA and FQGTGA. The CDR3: CASSTTGFTEAFF. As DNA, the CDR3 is TGTGCCAGCAGCACTACAGGGTTCACTGAAGCTTTCTTT.

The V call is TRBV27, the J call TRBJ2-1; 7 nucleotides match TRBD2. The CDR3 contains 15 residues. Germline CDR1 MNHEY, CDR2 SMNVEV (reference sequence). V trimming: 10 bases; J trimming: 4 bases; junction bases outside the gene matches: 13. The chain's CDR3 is CATIIGLGLYNEQFF. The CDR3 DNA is TGTGCCACTATCATCGGACTAGGGCTTTACAATGAGCAGTTCTTC.

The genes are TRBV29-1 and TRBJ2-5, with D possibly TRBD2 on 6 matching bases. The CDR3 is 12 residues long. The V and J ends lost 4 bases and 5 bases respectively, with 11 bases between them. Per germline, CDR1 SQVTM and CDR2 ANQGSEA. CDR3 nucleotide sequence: TGCAGCGTTGCCGGGAGTGAGGAGACCCAGTACTTC. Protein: CSVAGSEETQYF.

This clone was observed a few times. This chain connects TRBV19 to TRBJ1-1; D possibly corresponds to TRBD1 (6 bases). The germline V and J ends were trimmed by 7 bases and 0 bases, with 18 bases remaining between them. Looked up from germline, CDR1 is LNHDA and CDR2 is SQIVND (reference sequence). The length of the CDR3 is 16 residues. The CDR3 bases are TGTGCCAGTATAGGCCGCCTGGGGGCTCTGAACACTGAAGCTTTCTTT. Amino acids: CASIGRLGALNTEAFF.